A selection of T cell receptor beta chains follows, all from one sample in a study of blood T cell repertoires in COVID-19. TCRdb's table, derived via immunoSEQ multiplex PCR, lists solely in-frame clones and lacks some. The sample lists roughly 220,000 clones, almost 90% occurring once. Source material: PBMCs or T cells enriched from blood (not recorded which). These receptors were obtained from a woman between 50 and 59 years old with acute COVID-19. Both conserved end residues are part of each CDR3. A D gene is named only where the DNA matches it firmly. Not every row has a clone size; where given, it reads once, few, many or a size class.

TRBD1,TRBJ1-1,TRBV7-2,few,TGTGCCAGCAGCTTAAGCCGGACAGGGGTTACTGAAGCTTTCTTT,CASSLSRTGVTEAFF
NA,TRBJ1-1,TRBV16,NA,TGTGCCAGCAGCCAACTTCGGACTGTCACTGAAGCTTTCTTT,CASSQLRTVTEAFF
TRBD1,TRBJ2-7,TRBV19,NA,TGTGCCAGTAGTAAGGATTACGGGACAGGGTCCTACGAGCAGTACTTC,CASSKDYGTGSYEQYF
TRBD2,TRBJ2-3,TRBV7-2,NA,TGTGCCAGCAGCTTAGCCATAGCGGGAGGGGAAACAGATACGCAGTATTTT,CASSLAIAGGETDTQYF
NA,TRBJ1-3,TRBV9,NA,TGTGCCAGCAGCGTAGGAGTGAGTAGCTCTGGAAACACCATATATTTT,CASSVGVSSSGNTIYF
TRBD1,TRBJ2-5,TRBV3-1/TRBV3-2,once,TGTGCCAGCAGCCACTCGACAGGGGGCCGTGAGACCCAGTACTTC,CASSHSTGGRETQYF
NA,TRBJ1-2,TRBV30,NA,TGTGCCTGGAGTCGGGGGGGCTTTCGCGGCTACACCTTC,CAWSRGGFRGYTF
TRBD2,TRBJ2-2,TRBV5-1,NA,TGCGCCAGCAGCAAAATACTAGCGGGAGGTACCGGGGAGCTGTTTTTT,CASSKILAGGTGELFF
TRBD2,TRBJ2-1,TRBV18,NA,TGTGCCAGCTCATCCGGGACTAGAGGTCACAATGAGCAGTTCTTC,CASSSGTRGHNEQFF
NA,TRBJ2-4,TRBV6-5,once,TGTGCCAGCAGCCCCGGGATAGCCAAAAACATTCAGTACTTC,CASSPGIAKNIQYF
TRBD2,TRBJ2-2,TRBV2,NA,TGTGCCAGCACAGCGGGAGCTGGGTACCGGGAACTGTTTTTT,CASTAGAGYRELFF
TRBD1,TRBJ1-4,TRBV4-1,NA,TGCGCCAGCAGCCGGACAGGGGCTAATGAAAAACTGTTTTTT,CASSRTGANEKLFF
NA,TRBJ2-5,TRBV5-1,NA,TGCGCCAGCAGCTTGGCCGGGGAGACCCAGTACTTC,CASSLAGETQYF
NA,TRBJ2-7,TRBV11-2,NA,TGTGCCAGCAGCAACGCCCAGGGGCACGTCCACGAGCAGTACTTC,CASSNAQGHVHEQYF
NA,TRBJ1-4,TRBV6-5,NA,TGTGCCACCCAGGGTACGGTTCGGGAAAAACTGTTTTTT,CATQGTVREKLFF
TRBD1,TRBJ1-2,TRBV28,NA,TGTGCCAGCAGCCTTCGGACAGGGTGGGACGGCTACACCTTC,CASSLRTGWDGYTF
TRBD1,TRBJ2-4,TRBV7-9,NA,TGTGCCAGCAGCTTCCAAGAGAGGACAGGGCTGTACTTC,CASSFQERTGLYF
NA,TRBJ2-1,TRBV5-8,NA,TGTGCCAGCAGCTGGAAACGGGGTCATGAGCAGTTCTTC,CASSWKRGHEQFF
NA,TRBJ1-3,TRBV28,NA,TGTGCCAGCCGCGAACCAAGAAACACCATATATTTT,CASREPRNTIYF
NA,TRBJ1-6,TRBV5-1,NA,TGCGCCAGCAGCTTGGCCGGGGAAGGCGGTTCACCCCTCCACTTT,CASSLAGEGGSPLHF
TRBD1,TRBJ2-7,TRBV28,NA,TGTGCCAGCAGACCCGGGACAGGGGACTACGAGCAGTACTTC,CASRPGTGDYEQYF
TRBD2,TRBJ2-3,TRBV30,once,TGTGCCTGGAGGGGGCGGGAGGGCGGCACAGATACGCAGTATTTT,CAWRGREGGTDTQYF
NA,TRBJ2-3,TRBV28,NA,TGTGCCAGCAGTTTAGTCCCGGCAGGGCGCCTTCTCTTCCCGCAGTATTTT,CASSLVPAGRLLFPQYF
TRBD2,TRBJ2-1,TRBV5-4,NA,TGTGCCAGCAGCCTGACTAGCGGGAGTAACCTCTACAATGAGCAGTTCTTC,CASSLTSGSNLYNEQFF
NA,TRBJ2-1,TRBV6-2/TRBV6-3,NA,TGTGCCAGCAGTTACAAGACTATGAGCTCCTACAATGAGCAGTTCTTC,CASSYKTMSSYNEQFF
TRBD2,TRBJ2-7,TRBV2,NA,TGTGCCAGCAGAGACGGGACTAGCGGGATCGACGAGCAGTACTTC,CASRDGTSGIDEQYF
NA,TRBJ1-6,TRBV7-8,NA,TGTGCCAGCAGCCACGAAGCCGCAAATTCACCCCTCCACTTT,CASSHEAANSPLHF
NA,TRBJ2-7,TRBV3-1/TRBV3-2,NA,TGTGCCAGCAGCCTACTCTACGAGCAGTACTTC,CASSLLYEQYF
TRBD1,TRBJ2-7,TRBV19,NA,TGTGCCAGTAGTACAACGGGACAGGGACCCTACGAGCAGTACTTC,CASSTTGQGPYEQYF
NA,TRBJ1-4,TRBV19,NA,TGTGCCAGTAGTATGATCGGAACTAATGAAAAACTGTTTTTT,CASSMIGTNEKLFF
NA,TRBJ2-2,TRBV5-6,NA,TGTGCCAGCAGCTTGGGACATATGACCCGGGAGCTGTTTTTT,CASSLGHMTRELFF
TRBD2,TRBJ2-2,TRBV19,NA,TGTGCCACCAGCTATAGCGGGAGGGTGGGCACCGGGGAGCTGTTTTTT,CATSYSGRVGTGELFF
TRBD2,TRBJ2-1,TRBV19,NA,TGTGCCAGTAGTCGCCAGGCCTCGGGACTAGCGGGAGATGAGCAGTTCTTC,CASSRQASGLAGDEQFF
NA,TRBJ2-3,TRBV27,NA,TGTGCCAGCAGTTTTATAAGGGGTAGGACAGATACGCAGTATTTT,CASSFIRGRTDTQYF
NA,TRBJ2-7,TRBV6-5,once,TGTGCCAGCAGTTACTCGGGCCCCGGGGTTACCTACGAGCAGTACTTC,CASSYSGPGVTYEQYF
NA,TRBJ2-5,TRBV4-1,NA,TGCGCCAGCAGCCAAGAGGCCCAAGAGACCCAGTACTTC,CASSQEAQETQYF
NA,TRBJ2-3,TRBV24-1,NA,TGTGCCACTATGGACTCCGATACGCAGTATTTT,CATMDSDTQYF
TRBD2,TRBJ2-3,TRBV4-1,NA,TGCGCCAGCAGCCAGGGTCCTAGCGGAGGGAGCACAGATACGCAGTATTTT,CASSQGPSGGSTDTQYF
TRBD1,TRBJ1-4,TRBV9,NA,TGTGCCAGCAGCGCCTCCAGGGGGAATGAAAAACTGTTTTTT,CASSASRGNEKLFF
TRBD1,TRBJ1-1,TRBV10-1,once,TGCGCCACCCGACCGGGACAGGGGGGTTGGACTGAAGCTTTCTTT,CATRPGQGGWTEAFF
NA,TRBJ2-1,TRBV28,NA,TGTGCCAGCAGTTTGTCCGATGAGCAGTTCTTC,CASSLSDEQFF